The source of this T cell receptor (beta chain) is a study of shared clonotypes between healthy human individuals. General study findings and limits: Generation probabilities of non-shared clonotypes were lower (relative to those shared by all four donors). Memory subsets generally showed lower estimated richness than naive subsets.

Worth noting for this clone: What it binds is unknown.

The study ran the assay at deep level. Generated by immunoSEQ multiplex PCR, the TCRdb table keeps only in-frame clones and is missing some. The data show under 2,500,000 clones, roughly 95% seen once. The material sequenced was naive CD4+ T cells sorted from blood. The subset: CD45RA+ positively selected. The clonotype originates from a young man in good health.

In DNA form, the CDR3 reads TGTGCCAGTAGTCCAGACAGCACCGGGGAGCTGTTTTTT. Residues: CASSPDSTGELFF. The chain combines TRBV19 with TRBJ2-2, with D possibly being TRBD1 (5 bases). Trimming stripped 5 bases from V and 4 bases from J, with 8 bases between. Germline V CDR1 and CDR2: LNHDA, SQIVND (reference sequence). CDR3 size: 13 residues.